These 10 T cell receptor beta chains were sequenced from one sample in a study of T cells after yellow fever vaccination. TCRdb independently ran MiXCR on the 5' RACE reads; one entry per CDR3 protein. The sample has hundreds of thousands of distinct CDR3 sequences; around 20% are singletons. The source material was PBMCs, sampled before the yellow fever booster vaccination. These receptors came from a man aged 18 to 35 who received the YFV17D yellow fever vaccine.

The chain has TRBV4-2 and TRBJ2-2; 8 bases fit TRBD2. This CDR3 region has 15 residues. Trimming cost V 5 bases and J 1 base; bases outside gene matches: 3. CDR1 is LGHNA and CDR2 is YNFKEQ in the germline V gene. CDR3 sequence reads: CASSAAGENTGELFF. CDR3 coding DNA: TGTGCCAGCAGCGCAGCGGGGGAGAACACCGGGGAGCTGTTTTTT.

This clonotype has more than one count but fewer than ten. This rearrangement joins TRBV5-6 to TRBJ1-2; D gene uncertain. Germline CDR1 reads SGHDT; CDR2 reads YYEEEE. The CDR3 is 12 amino acids. V lost 4 bases and J 4 bases, leaving 8 bases between the germline ends. The CDR3 here is CASSVGSYGYTF. CDR3 DNA: TGTGCCAGCAGCGTCGGGAGCTATGGCTACACCTTC.

Only a few counts were recorded for this clonotype. This chain uses TRBV7-9 with TRBJ1-5, with D uncertain. Germline V gene data show CDR1 as SEHNR and CDR2 as FQNEAQ (reference sequence). The length of the CDR3 is 14 residues. The V and J ends lost 5 bases and 7 bases respectively, with 15 bases between them. The CDR3 sequence is CASSPIGPPQPQHF. The CDR3 DNA reads TGTGCCAGCAGCCCCATTGGGCCCCCGCAGCCCCAGCATTTT.

This clonotype occurred a few times. This chain joins TRBV15 and TRBJ2-3; no firm D call. This CDR3 is 13 amino acids long. V was clipped by 1 base and J by 5 bases, with 7 bases between them. Germline values: CDR1 LNHNV, CDR2 YYDKDF (reference sequence). The CDR3 nucleotides read TGTGCCACCAGCAGAGTCCTTGGAGATACGCAGTATTTT. This gives the protein CATSRVLGDTQYF.

The chain couples TRBV20-1 to TRBJ2-3; 10 bases line up with TRBD1. The CDR3 loop spans 14 amino acids. Germline loops: CDR1 DFQATT, CDR2 SNEGSKA (reference sequence). Trimming took 6 bases from V and 2 from J; bases not matched to a gene: 5. CDR3 protein: CSARQGAFTDTQYF. CDR3 bases: TGCAGTGCGAGACAGGGGGCATTCACAGATACGCAGTATTTT.

The chain combines TRBV11-2 with TRBJ2-3; 8 positions match TRBD1. CDR3 length: 16 residues. The V segment lost 3 bases and the J segment 2 bases; nucleotides outside the gene matches: 7. Germline-derived CDR1 and CDR2 are SGHAT and FQNNGV. For the CDR3, the DNA is TGTGCCAGCAGCTTTCGGCTGGGACAGGCCACAGATACGCAGTATTTT. Residues: CASSFRLGQATDTQYF.

The table lists this clonotype with many counts. This rearrangement joins TRBV15 to TRBJ2-7, with 9 bases that match TRBD1. The length of the CDR3 is 15 residues. Germline CDR1 is LNHNV and CDR2 is YYDKDF (reference sequence). V dropped 4 bases and J dropped 0; count of bases not matched to a gene: 4. The CDR3 region is CATSKRDRDSYEQYV. CDR3 nucleotide sequence: TGTGCCACCAGCAAAAGGGACAGGGACTCCTACGAGCAGTACGTC.

This clonotype has a count of ten or more. This chain uses TRBV12-3 or TRBV12-4 with TRBJ2-3, with D unclear. The CDR3 is 11 residues long. V lost 8 bases and J 8 bases, leaving 11 bases between the germline ends. This chain's CDR3 is CASLSGSTQYF. The CDR3 nucleotides are TGTGCCAGCCTATCAGGAAGTACGCAGTATTTT.

The V gene is TRBV11-3, the J gene TRBJ2-7, with TRBD2 as a possible D gene (5 bases). Germline V CDR1 and CDR2: SGHNT, YENEEA. V was clipped by 6 bases and J by 2 bases, with 14 bases between them. The CDR3 runs 14 residues. This chain's CDR3 is CASSNRGGAYEQYF. DNA for the CDR3: TGTGCCAGCAGTAACCGGGGTGGCGCCTACGAGCAGTACTTC.

There are a few counts of this clonotype. The chain combines TRBV3-1 with TRBJ2-1, with 9 positions matching TRBD2. The CDR3 consists of 14 residues. The ends lost 0 bases at V and 16 bases at J; junction bases unmatched: 10. Germline V gives CDR1 LGHDT, CDR2 YNNKEL (reference sequence). Here the CDR3 reads CASSQELLAGGQFF. CDR3 nucleotides: TGTGCCAGCAGCCAAGAGTTACTGGCGGGGGGGCAATTCTTC.